This T cell receptor (beta chain) was profiled in a study of blood T cells in healthy people across ages. Trimming cost V 2 bases and J 0 bases, with 7 bases left between them. The CDR3 is 14 amino acids. Germline CDR1 and CDR2: SGHAT and FQDESV (reference sequence). Turning to this clonotype: The antigen remains undetermined.

Russia was home to the donors, healthy Caucasian individuals aged 6 to 90. Regarding the study as a whole: TCR beta diversity, measured per million T cells, fell in a roughly linear way with age.

The authors ran a second PCR of about 6 to 11 cycles using a sample-barcoded 5' primer and a J-beta primer mix. One entry per CDR3 protein results from TCRdb running MiXCR on the 5' RACE reads. The sample records fewer than 750,000 distinct CDR3 sequences, around half being singletons. The specimen was blood. The origin of this receptor is a man older than 75 in good health. The chain uses TRBV11-1 and TRBJ1-1; D gene unclear. CDR3 in amino acids: CASSLSPVNTEAFF. CDR3 nucleotide sequence: TGTGCCAGCAGCTTATCCCCGGTGAACACTGAAGCTTTCTTT.